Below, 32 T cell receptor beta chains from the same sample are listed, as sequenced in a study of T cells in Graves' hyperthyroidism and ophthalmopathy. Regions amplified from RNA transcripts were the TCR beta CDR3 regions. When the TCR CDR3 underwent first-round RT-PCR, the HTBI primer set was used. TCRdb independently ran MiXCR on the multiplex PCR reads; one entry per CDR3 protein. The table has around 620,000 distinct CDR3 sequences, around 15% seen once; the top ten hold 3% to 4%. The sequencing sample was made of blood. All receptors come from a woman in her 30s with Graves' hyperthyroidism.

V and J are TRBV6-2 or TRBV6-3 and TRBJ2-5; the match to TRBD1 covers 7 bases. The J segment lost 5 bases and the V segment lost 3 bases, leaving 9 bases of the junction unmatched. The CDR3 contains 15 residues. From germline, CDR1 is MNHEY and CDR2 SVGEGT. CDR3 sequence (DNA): TGTGCCAGCAGTTATGAGGGGGCGCCGGAGGAGACCCAGTACTTC. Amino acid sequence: CASSYEGAPEETQYF.

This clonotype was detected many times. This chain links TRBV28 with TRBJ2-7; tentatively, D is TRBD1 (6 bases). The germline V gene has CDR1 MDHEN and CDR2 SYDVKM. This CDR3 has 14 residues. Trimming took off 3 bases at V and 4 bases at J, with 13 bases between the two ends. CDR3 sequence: CASSFPGTFYEQYF. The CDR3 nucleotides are TGTGCCAGCAGTTTCCCCGGGACATTTTACGAGCAGTACTTC.

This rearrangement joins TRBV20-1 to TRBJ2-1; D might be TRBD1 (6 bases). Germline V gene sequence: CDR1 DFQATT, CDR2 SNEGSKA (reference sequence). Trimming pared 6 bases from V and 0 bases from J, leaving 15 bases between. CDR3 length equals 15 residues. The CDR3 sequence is CSARGLGSSYNEQFF. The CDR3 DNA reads TGCAGTGCCAGGGGATTGGGGAGCTCCTACAATGAGCAGTTCTTC.

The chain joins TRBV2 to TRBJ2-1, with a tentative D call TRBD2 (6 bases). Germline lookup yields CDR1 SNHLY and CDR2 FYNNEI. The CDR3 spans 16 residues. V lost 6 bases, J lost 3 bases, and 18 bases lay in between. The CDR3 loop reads CASSLDSGGNYNEQFF. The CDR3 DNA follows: TGTGCCAGCAGCCTAGACTCTGGGGGGAACTACAATGAGCAGTTCTTC.

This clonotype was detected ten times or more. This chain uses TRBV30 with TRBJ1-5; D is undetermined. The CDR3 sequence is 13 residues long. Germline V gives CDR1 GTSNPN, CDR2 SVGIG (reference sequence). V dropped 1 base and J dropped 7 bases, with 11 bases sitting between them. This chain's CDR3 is CAWSAGSGQPQHF. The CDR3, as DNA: TGTGCCTGGAGTGCGGGGTCGGGCCAGCCCCAGCATTTT. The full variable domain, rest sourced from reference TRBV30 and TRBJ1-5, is SQTIHQWPATLVQPVGSPLSLECTVEGTSNPNLYWYRQAAGRGLQLLFYSVGIGQISSEVPQNLSASRPQDRQFILSSKKLLLSDSGFYLCAWSAGSGQPQHFGDGTRLSIL.

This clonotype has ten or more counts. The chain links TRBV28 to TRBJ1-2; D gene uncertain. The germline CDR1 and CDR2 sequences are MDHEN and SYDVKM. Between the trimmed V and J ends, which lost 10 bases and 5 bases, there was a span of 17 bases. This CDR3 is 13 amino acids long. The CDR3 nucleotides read TGTGCCACCCCCGCCGAGGGAAGGTATGGCTACACCTTC. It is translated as CATPAEGRYGYTF.

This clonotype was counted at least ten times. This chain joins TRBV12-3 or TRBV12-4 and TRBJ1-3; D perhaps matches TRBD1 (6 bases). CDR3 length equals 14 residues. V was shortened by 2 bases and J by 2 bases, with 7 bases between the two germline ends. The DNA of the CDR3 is TGTGCCAGCAGTTTATGGACAGCTGGAAACACCATATATTTT. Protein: CASSLWTAGNTIYF.

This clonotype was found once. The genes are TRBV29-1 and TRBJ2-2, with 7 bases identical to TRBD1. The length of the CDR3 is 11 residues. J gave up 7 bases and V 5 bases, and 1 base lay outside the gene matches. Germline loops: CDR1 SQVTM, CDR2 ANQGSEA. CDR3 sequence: CSVRTGGELFF. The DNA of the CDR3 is TGCAGCGTTCGGACAGGCGGGGAGCTGTTTTTT.

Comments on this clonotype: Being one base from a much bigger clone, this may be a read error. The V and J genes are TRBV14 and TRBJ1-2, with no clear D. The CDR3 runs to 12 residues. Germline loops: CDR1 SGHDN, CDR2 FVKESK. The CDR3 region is CANSQYGVGYTF. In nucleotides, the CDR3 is TGTGCCAACAGCCAGTACGGGGTCGGCTACACCTTC.

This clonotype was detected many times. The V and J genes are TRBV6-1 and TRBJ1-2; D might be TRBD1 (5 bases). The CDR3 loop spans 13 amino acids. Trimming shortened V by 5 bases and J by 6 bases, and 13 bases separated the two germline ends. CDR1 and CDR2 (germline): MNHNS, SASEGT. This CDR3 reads CASSYGGFHGYTF. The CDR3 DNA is TGTGCCAGCAGTTACGGGGGTTTCCATGGCTACACCTTC.

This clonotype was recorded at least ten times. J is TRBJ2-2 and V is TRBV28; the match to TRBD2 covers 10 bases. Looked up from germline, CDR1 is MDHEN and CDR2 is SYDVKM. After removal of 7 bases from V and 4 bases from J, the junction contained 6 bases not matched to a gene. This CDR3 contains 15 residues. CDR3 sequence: CASIGLAEITGELFF. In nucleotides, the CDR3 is TGTGCCAGCATAGGACTAGCGGAAATCACCGGGGAGCTGTTTTTT.

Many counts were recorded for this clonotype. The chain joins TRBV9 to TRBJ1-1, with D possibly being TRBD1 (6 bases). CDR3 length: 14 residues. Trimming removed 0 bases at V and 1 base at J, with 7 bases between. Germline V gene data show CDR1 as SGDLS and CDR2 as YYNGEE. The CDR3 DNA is TGTGCCAGCAGCGTAGTGGGGGCGAACACTGAAGCTTTCTTT. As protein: CASSVVGANTEAFF.

The DNA for the CDR3 is TGTGCCAGCAGTCTTTGGGACAGCCGAAAACTGTTTTTT. The encoded protein is CASSLWDSRKLFF. This sequence joins TRBV28 and TRBJ1-4; TRBD1 agrees at 7 bases. The CDR3 is 13 amino acids. Germline V gene sequence: CDR1 MDHEN, CDR2 SYDVKM. V trimming: 5 bases; J trimming: 10 bases; junction bases outside the gene matches: 7.

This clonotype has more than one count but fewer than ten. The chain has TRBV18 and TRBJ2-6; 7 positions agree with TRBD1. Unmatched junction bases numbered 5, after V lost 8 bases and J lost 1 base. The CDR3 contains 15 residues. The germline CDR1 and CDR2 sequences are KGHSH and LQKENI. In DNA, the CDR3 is TGTGCCAGCGCGCTACAGGGGTCTGGGGCCAACGTCCTGACTTTC. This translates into CASALQGSGANVLTF.

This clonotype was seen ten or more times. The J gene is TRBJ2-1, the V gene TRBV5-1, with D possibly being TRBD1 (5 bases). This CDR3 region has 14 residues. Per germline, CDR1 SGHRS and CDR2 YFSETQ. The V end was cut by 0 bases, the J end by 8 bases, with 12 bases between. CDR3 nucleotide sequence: TGCGCCAGCAGCTTGGAGGGCAGGGTCGATGAGCAGTTCTTC. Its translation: CASSLEGRVDEQFF.

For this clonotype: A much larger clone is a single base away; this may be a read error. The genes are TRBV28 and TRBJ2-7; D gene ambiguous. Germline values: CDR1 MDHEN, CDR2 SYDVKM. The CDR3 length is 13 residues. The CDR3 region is CAGRPPAAYEQYF. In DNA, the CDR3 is TGTGCCGGCAGGCCTCCAGCCGCCTACGAGCAGTACTTC.

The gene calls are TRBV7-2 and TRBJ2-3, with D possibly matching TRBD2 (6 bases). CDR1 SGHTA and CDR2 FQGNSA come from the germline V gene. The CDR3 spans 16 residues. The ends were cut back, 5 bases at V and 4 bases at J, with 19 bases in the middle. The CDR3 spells CASSVEYAGSADTQYF. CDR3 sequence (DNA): TGTGCCAGCAGCGTAGAGTATGCGGGAAGTGCAGATACGCAGTATTTT.

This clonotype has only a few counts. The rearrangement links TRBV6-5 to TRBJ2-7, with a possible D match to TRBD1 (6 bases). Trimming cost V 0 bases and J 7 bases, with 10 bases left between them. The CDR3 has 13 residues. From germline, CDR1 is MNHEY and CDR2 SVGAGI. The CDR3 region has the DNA TGTGCCAGCAGTTACTCGGGGGCACAGGAGCAGTACTTC. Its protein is CASSYSGAQEQYF.

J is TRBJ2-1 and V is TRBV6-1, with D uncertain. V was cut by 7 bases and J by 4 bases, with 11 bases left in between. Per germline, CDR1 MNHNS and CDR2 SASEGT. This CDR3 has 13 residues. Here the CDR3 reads CASTPDGYNEQFF. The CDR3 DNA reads TGTGCCAGCACCCCCGACGGATACAATGAGCAGTTCTTC.

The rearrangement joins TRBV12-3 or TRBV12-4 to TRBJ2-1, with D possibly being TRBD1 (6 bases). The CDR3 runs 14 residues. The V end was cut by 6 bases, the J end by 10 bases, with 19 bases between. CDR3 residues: CASRTRQASGEQFF. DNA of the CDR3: TGTGCCAGCAGAACCAGACAGGCCTCGGGGGAGCAGTTCTTC.

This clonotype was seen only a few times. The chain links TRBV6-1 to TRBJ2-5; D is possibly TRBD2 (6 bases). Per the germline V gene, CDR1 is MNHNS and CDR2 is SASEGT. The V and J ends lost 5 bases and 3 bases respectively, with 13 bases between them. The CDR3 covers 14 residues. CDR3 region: CASSPRWREETQYF. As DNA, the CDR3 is TGTGCCAGCAGTCCTCGGTGGAGGGAAGAGACCCAGTACTTC.

The CDR3, as DNA: TGTGCCAGCAGTCGGATTCCAGGGGTGGGGGCCAACGTCCTGACTTTC. It specifies CASSRIPGVGANVLTF. V and J are TRBV27 and TRBJ2-6, with a possible D match to TRBD1 (6 bases). The germline CDR1 and CDR2 sequences are MNHEY and SMNVEV (reference sequence). The CDR3 loop spans 16 amino acids. Between the trimmed V and J ends, which lost 5 bases and 4 bases, there was a span of 15 bases.

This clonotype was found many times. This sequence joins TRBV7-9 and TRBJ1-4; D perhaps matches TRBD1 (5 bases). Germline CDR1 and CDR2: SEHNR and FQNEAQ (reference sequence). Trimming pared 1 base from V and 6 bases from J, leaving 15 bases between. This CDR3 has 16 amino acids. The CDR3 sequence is CASSLGPRGEDEKLFF. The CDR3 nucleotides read TGTGCCAGCAGCTTAGGCCCCCGGGGGGAAGATGAAAAACTGTTTTTT. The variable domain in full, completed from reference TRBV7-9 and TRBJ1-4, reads DTGVSQNPRHKITKRGQNVTFRCDPISEHNRLYWYRQTLGQGPEFLTYFQNEAQLEKSRLLSDRFSAERPKGSFSTLEIQRTEQGDSAMYLCASSLGPRGEDEKLFFGSGTQLSVL.

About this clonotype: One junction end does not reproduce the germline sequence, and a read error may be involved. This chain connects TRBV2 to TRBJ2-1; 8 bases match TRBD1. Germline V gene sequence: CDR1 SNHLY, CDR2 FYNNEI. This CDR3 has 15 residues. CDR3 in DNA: TGCGCCAGCAGCCAGGGCAGGGGGCTAGAGAATGAGCAGTTCTTC. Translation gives CASSQGRGLENEQFF.

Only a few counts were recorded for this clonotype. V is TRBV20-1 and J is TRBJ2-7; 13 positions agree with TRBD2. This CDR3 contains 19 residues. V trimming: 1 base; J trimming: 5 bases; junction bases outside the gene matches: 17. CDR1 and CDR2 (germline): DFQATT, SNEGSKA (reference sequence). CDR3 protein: CSARGIGLAGEAKSHEQYF. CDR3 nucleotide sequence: TGCAGTGCTAGAGGGATTGGACTAGCGGGAGAAGCGAAGAGTCACGAGCAGTACTTC.

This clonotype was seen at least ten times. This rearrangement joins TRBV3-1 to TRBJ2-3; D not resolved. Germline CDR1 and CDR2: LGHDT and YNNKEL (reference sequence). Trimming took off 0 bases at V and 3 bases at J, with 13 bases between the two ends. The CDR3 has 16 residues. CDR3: CASSQDGIGWTDTQYF. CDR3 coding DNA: TGTGCCAGCAGCCAAGATGGAATTGGGTGGACAGATACGCAGTATTTT.

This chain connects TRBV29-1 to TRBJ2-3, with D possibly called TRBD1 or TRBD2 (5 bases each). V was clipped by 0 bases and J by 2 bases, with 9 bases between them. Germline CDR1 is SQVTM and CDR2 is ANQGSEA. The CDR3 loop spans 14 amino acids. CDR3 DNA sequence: TGCAGCGTTGAAGATGGGGGAGTCACAGATACGCAGTATTTT. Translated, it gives CSVEDGGVTDTQYF.

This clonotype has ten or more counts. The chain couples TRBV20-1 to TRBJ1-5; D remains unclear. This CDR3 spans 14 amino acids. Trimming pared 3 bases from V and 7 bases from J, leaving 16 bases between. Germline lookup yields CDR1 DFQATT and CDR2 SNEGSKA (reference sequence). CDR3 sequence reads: CSASQVEGNQPQHF. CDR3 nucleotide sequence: TGCAGTGCTAGTCAGGTGGAGGGTAACCAGCCCCAGCATTTT.

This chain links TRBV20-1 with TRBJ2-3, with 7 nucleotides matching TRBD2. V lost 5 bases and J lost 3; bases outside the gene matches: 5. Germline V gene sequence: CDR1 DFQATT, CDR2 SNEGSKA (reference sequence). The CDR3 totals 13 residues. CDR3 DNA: TGCAGTGCTTCGGGGGAGGGGACAGATACGCAGTATTTT. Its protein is CSASGEGTDTQYF.

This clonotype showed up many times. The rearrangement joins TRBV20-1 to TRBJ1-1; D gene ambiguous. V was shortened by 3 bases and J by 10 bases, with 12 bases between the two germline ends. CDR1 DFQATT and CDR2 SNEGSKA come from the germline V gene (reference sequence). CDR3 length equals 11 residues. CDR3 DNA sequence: TGCAGTGCTAGTACGGGCGTAGGAGCTTTCTTT. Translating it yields CSASTGVGAFF.

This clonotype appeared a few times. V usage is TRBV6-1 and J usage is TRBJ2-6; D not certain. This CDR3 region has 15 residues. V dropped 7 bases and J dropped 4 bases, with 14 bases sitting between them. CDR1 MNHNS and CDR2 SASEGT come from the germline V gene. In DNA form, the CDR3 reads TGTGCCAGCATTCCCCCTTTGGGAGGGGCCAACGTCCTGACTTTC. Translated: CASIPPLGGANVLTF.

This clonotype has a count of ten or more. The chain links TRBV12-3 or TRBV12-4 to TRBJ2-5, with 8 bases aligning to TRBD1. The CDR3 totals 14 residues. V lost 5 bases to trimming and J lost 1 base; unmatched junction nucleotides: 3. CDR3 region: CASSKGQAQETQYF. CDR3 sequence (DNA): TGTGCCAGCAGTAAGGGACAGGCCCAAGAGACCCAGTACTTC.